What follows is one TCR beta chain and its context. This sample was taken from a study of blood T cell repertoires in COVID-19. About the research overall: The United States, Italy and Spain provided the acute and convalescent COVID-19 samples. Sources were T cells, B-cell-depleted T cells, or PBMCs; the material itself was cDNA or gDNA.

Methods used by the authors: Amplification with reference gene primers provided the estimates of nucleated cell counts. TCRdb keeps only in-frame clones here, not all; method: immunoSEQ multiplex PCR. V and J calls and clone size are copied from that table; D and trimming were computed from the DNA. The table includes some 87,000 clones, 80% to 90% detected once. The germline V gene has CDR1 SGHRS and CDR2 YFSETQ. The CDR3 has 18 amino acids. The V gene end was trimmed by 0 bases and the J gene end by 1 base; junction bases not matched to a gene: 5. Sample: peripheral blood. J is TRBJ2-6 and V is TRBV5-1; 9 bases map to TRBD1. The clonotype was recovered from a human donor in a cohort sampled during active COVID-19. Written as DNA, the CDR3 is TGCGCCAGCAGCTTGGGCGCGGGACAGGGATCTGGGGCCAACGTCCTGACTTTC. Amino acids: CASSLGAGQGSGANVLTF.